The entry below gives a single T cell receptor beta chain sequence along with its context. Antigen: not known. The treatment was: approximately nine-day PBMC culture with coronavirus spike peptide pools or control peptides (ViraFEST assay). This entry is derived from a study of vaccination and CD4 T cells after COVID-19. The ends were cut back, 5 bases at V and 3 bases at J, with 7 bases in the middle. This CDR3 spans 13 amino acids. Germline V gene sequence: CDR1 KGHDR, CDR2 SFDVKD. Cultured CD4+ T cell DNA underwent sequencing with the Oncomine TCR Beta short-read assay. MiXCR, run by TCRdb on the PCR reads, gives a single entry per CDR3 protein. Of under 12,000 distinct CDR3 sequences listed, about three quarters were seen once; the top ten hold roughly 13%.

The sample comprised CD4+ T cells from blood, cultured in vitro. The chain joins TRBV24-1 to TRBJ1-5, with D possibly matching TRBD1 (5 bases). The origin of this receptor is a human donor who had recovered from COVID-19. CDR3 protein: CATSAGANQPQHF. For the CDR3, the DNA is TGTGCCACCAGTGCCGGGGCCAATCAGCCCCAGCATTTT.